The clone carrying this T cell receptor beta chain was detected only a few times. Its cognate antigen is unknown. The source of the sample is a study of cytotoxic CD8 clonotypes in ibrutinib-treated CLL. Overall study results and limits: With treatment, public clonotypes, which were uncommon, either contracted or remained stable. The study found baseline clonality above age-matched healthy donors, tracking circulating CD8+ T-cell counts.

J was trimmed by 5 bases and V by 9 bases; bases with no gene match: 1. The CDR3 is 12 amino acids. CDR1 and CDR2 (germline): KGHSH, LQKENI. With sequencing, the targeted depth ranged from 1 in 200,000 to 1 in 1 million T cells. This table comes from immunoSEQ multiplex PCR, and its TCRdb copy is limited to in-frame clones, with some not included. The data hold around 76,000 clones, with around 78% observed a single time. This clonotype was obtained from a human donor with chronic lymphocytic leukemia. J is TRBJ2-7 and V is TRBV18, with 13 bases matching TRBD2. The sequencing here drew on PBMCs, taken after 24 months of ibrutinib treatment. CDR3 protein: CASGTSGDEQYF. The DNA of the CDR3 is TGTGCCAGTGGGACTAGCGGGGACGAGCAGTACTTC.